This T cell receptor (beta chain) was recorded in a study of shared clonotypes between healthy human individuals. Overall study findings and caveats: Clonotypes not shared had lower generation probabilities than those common to all four donors. Roughly 5% of naive CD4 clonotypes were common to a handful of donors.

The CDR3 has 15 residues. V was trimmed by 3 bases and J by 2 bases, leaving 11 bases between them. Looked up from germline, CDR1 is LNHNV and CDR2 is YYDKDF (reference sequence). As regards this clone: Its antigen is not identified.

Sequencing was performed with immunoSEQ multiplex PCR; in TCRdb, only in-frame clones are kept and a portion is missing. The sample has approximately 2.3 million clones; approximately 93% are singletons. Specimen: naive CD4+ T cells from PBMCs. Subset: CD45RA+ positively selected. The J gene is TRBJ1-5, the V gene TRBV15; D gene ambiguous. This receptor was obtained from a man in his late teens or twenties in good health. Some clones in this sample may be carry-over from other donors' samples. In nucleotides, the CDR3 is TGTGCCACCAGCAGCGACCCTGTGGGCAATCAGCCCCAGCATTTT. Translation: CATSSDPVGNQPQHF.